Following are 17 T cell receptor beta chains from one sample sequenced in a study of blood T cell repertoires in COVID-19. TCRdb's copy holds only in-frame clones and misses some; the assay was immunoSEQ multiplex PCR. This sample carries about 440,000 clones, approximately 90% of them seen once, and the ten largest clones take roughly an eighth. Sequencing was performed on peripheral blood. Receptor source: a woman between 45 and 60 years old with COVID-19, enrolled during active disease.

In this sample, this clone turned up a few times. The chain is built from TRBV24-1 and TRBJ1-6; 9 nucleotides agree with TRBD1. The CDR3 sequence is 17 residues long. From germline, CDR1 is KGHDR and CDR2 SFDVKD. The V and J ends lost 2 bases and 7 bases, in that order; junction bases with no gene match: 8. CDR3 region: CATSDSKRTGDNSPLHF. The CDR3 nucleotides read TGTGCCACCAGTGATTCCAAACGGACAGGGGACAATTCACCCCTCCACTTT.

V is TRBV7-8 and J is TRBJ1-2; 7 bases fit TRBD1. The ends lost 1 base at V and 4 bases at J; junction bases unmatched: 9. From germline, CDR1 is SGHVS and CDR2 FQNEAQ. The CDR3 runs 16 residues. This chain's CDR3 is CASSLGVQGLGYGYTF. The CDR3 nucleotides are TGTGCCAGCAGCTTAGGCGTACAGGGGTTAGGCTATGGCTACACCTTC. Based on the CDR3 plus reference TRBV7-8 and TRBJ1-2, the full variable domain is GAGVSQSPRYKVAKRGQDVALRCDPISGHVSLFWYQQALGQGPEFLTYFQNEAQLDKSGLPSDRFFAERPEGSVSTLKIQRTQQEDSAVYLCASSLGVQGLGYGYTFGSGTRLTVV.

The CDR3 region has the DNA TGTGCCAGCAGCTTCCAGGGGGGCGGGCAGTACTTC. This codes for CASSFQGGGQYF. V is TRBV5-4 and J is TRBJ2-7; tentative D call: TRBD1 (7 bases). The germline V gene has CDR1 SGHNT and CDR2 YYREEE (reference sequence). V lost 2 bases, J lost 9 bases, and 12 bases lay in between. The CDR3 has 12 residues. Variable domain in full (rest from reference TRBV5-4 and TRBJ2-7): ETGVTQSPTHLIKTRGQQVTLRCSSQSGHNTVSWYQQALGQGPQFIFQYYREEENGRGNFPPRFSGLQFPNYSSELNVNALELDDSALYLCASSFQGGGQYFGPGTRLTVT.

CDR3 DNA: TGTGCCAGCATGGGCAGGGGGTACCACCCCACCTTC. Its translation is CASMGRGYHPTF. The chain carries TRBV2 and TRBJ1-2, with TRBD1 identical over 7 bases. V was clipped by 7 bases and J by 13 bases; unmatched bases: 12. The CDR3 spans 12 residues. The germline CDR1 and CDR2 sequences are SNHLY and FYNNEI.

The chain recombines TRBV6-6 with TRBJ1-5; 9 nucleotides match TRBD1. This CDR3 is built from 16 residues. The germline gives CDR1 MNHNY, CDR2 SVGAGI (reference sequence). Germline trimming cut 6 bases from V and 7 bases from J; bases unmatched to any gene: 13. The CDR3 here is CASRSTGGARRQPQHF. DNA for the CDR3: TGTGCCAGCAGGTCTACAGGGGGCGCGAGAAGACAGCCCCAGCATTTT.

This chain uses TRBV30 with TRBJ2-6; tentatively, D is TRBD1 (6 bases). The germline V gene encodes CDR1 GTSNPN and CDR2 SVGIG (reference sequence). Trimming shortened V by 2 bases and J by 2 bases, and 10 bases separated the two germline ends. This CDR3 comprises 15 residues. This CDR3 is CAWSFRGAGANVLTF. As DNA, the CDR3 is TGTGCCTGGAGTTTCAGGGGCGCTGGGGCCAACGTCCTGACTTTC.

The V and J genes are TRBV4-1 and TRBJ2-5, with D perhaps TRBD2 (5 bases). Trimming removed 4 bases from V and 1 base from J, with 10 bases in between. Germline assignment: CDR1 MGHRA and CDR2 YSYEKL. The CDR3 consists of 14 residues. CDR3 protein: CASSPTGSQETQYF. The CDR3 DNA follows: TGCGCCAGCAGCCCTACGGGGTCCCAAGAGACCCAGTACTTC.

The chain couples TRBV30 to TRBJ2-1, with a tentative D call TRBD2 (6 bases). Germline V gene lookup returns CDR1 GTSNPN and CDR2 SVGIG (reference sequence). The CDR3 consists of 13 residues. Trimming pared 1 base from V and 5 bases from J, leaving 9 bases between. The CDR3 is CAWSGGVHNEQFF. CDR3 DNA: TGTGCCTGGAGTGGCGGGGTCCACAATGAGCAGTTCTTC.

The genes are TRBV24-1 and TRBJ2-1; D is ambiguous. The CDR3 consists of 11 residues. Germline lookup yields CDR1 KGHDR and CDR2 SFDVKD. V lost 4 bases and J 9 bases, leaving 6 bases between the germline ends. This CDR3 is CATSDYVEQFF. The CDR3 coding sequence is TGTGCCACCAGTGACTACGTTGAGCAGTTCTTC.

The chain is built from TRBV5-1 and TRBJ1-1; 8 bases are a match to TRBD1. After removal of 6 bases from V and 2 bases from J, the junction contained 6 bases not matched to a gene. The CDR3 loop spans 14 amino acids. Germline V gene lookup returns CDR1 SGHRS and CDR2 YFSETQ. The CDR3 loop is CASTVTGDNTEAFF. The CDR3 DNA reads as TGCGCCAGCACCGTGACAGGGGATAACACTGAAGCTTTCTTT.

The V call is TRBV4-1, the J call TRBJ1-5, with D maybe TRBD1 (6 bases). V lost 1 base and J 1 base, leaving 17 bases between the germline ends. Germline CDR1 and CDR2: MGHRA and YSYEKL. This CDR3 is 18 amino acids long. The CDR3: CASSQGSGRGRSNQPQHF. CDR3 sequence (DNA): TGCGCCAGCAGCCAAGGTTCAGGCAGGGGAAGGAGCAATCAGCCCCAGCATTTT.

V is TRBV9 and J is TRBJ1-2; D is perhaps TRBD1 (6 bases). Trimming stripped 0 bases from V and 4 bases from J, with 10 bases between. The CDR3 consists of 14 residues. Germline CDR1 reads SGDLS; CDR2 reads YYNGEE. CDR3 amino acids: CASSVDGGAYGYTF. The CDR3 bases are TGTGCCAGCAGCGTAGATGGGGGCGCCTATGGCTACACCTTC.

The gene calls are TRBV3-1 (or the pseudogene TRBV3-2) and TRBJ2-5, with 8 bases lining up with TRBD2. V shed 4 bases, J shed 3 bases, and the junction held 4 bases outside the gene matches. In germline, CDR1 is LGHDT, CDR2 YNNKEL (reference sequence). The CDR3 is 14 amino acids. The CDR3 reads CASSRSAGEETQYF. The CDR3 nucleotides read TGTGCCAGCAGCCGCTCAGCGGGGGAAGAGACCCAGTACTTC.

The CDR3 region has the DNA TGTGCCAGTTTTGTCGGGGCCGGGGAGCTGTTTTTT. Its protein product is CASFVGAGELFF. The V gene is TRBV19, the J gene TRBJ2-2, with D maybe TRBD2 (5 bases). The CDR3 runs to 12 residues. V was shortened by 8 bases and J by 6 bases, with 10 bases between the two germline ends. CDR1 and CDR2 (germline): LNHDA, SQIVND (reference sequence).

This clone showed up just once. The CDR3 loop is CASSTATKSYEQYF. CDR3 coding DNA: TGTGCCAGCAGTACCGCGACAAAGTCCTACGAGCAGTACTTC. This chain joins TRBV27 and TRBJ2-7; D is undetermined. From germline, CDR1 is MNHEY and CDR2 SMNVEV (reference sequence). Between the trimmed V and J ends, which lost 5 bases and 1 base, there was a span of 12 bases. This CDR3 contains 14 residues.

The chain combines TRBV30 with TRBJ1-3; TRBD1 aligns across 7 bases. V shed 3 bases, J shed 4 bases, and the junction held 6 bases outside the gene matches. This CDR3 comprises 14 residues. CDR1 and CDR2 from the germline V gene are GTSNPN and SVGIG (reference sequence). CDR3 in DNA: TGTGCCTGGAGATGGAGGGGGCGCGGAAACACCATATATTTT. It codes for CAWRWRGRGNTIYF. Filled out from reference TRBV30 and TRBJ1-3, the complete variable domain reads SQTIHQWPATLVQPVGSPLSLECTVEGTSNPNLYWYRQAAGRGLQLLFYSVGIGQISSEVPQNLSASRPQDRQFILSSKKLLLSDSGFYLCAWRWRGRGNTIYFGEGSWLTVV.

This chain links TRBV29-1 with TRBJ2-1, with no clear D. This CDR3 region has 13 residues. Trimming cost V 7 bases and J 0 bases, with 10 bases left between them. CDR1 is SQVTM, CDR2 ANQGSEA, per germline. The CDR3 protein is CSAALSSYNEQFF. Written as DNA, the CDR3 is TGCAGCGCCGCATTGAGCTCCTACAATGAGCAGTTCTTC.